Sequencing of this T cell receptor (beta chain) was carried out in a study of cytomegalovirus exposure and HLA in healthy donors. The data were produced by immunoSEQ multiplex PCR, yet TCRdb's version contains in-frame clones alone and is incomplete. The table records fewer than 200,000 clones, 85% of them present only once. A remark on this clone: Antigen specificity is unknown.

Study-wide results and limits: The TCR clusters that emerged in the first cohort tended, a later analysis found, to co-occur in the 120 validation repertoires.

V shed 5 bases, J shed 5 bases, and the junction held 7 bases outside the gene matches. The CDR3 extends over 14 amino acids. Germline V CDR1 and CDR2: SGHVS, FQNEAQ. Donors came from a validation cohort of over a hundred subjects, distinct from the first 666-subject cohort. Material for sequencing was PBMCs. The receptor's source is a man aged 18 to 29 in good health and CMV-seropositive. This chain links TRBV7-8 with TRBJ2-3; 7 nucleotides match TRBD1. CDR3 sequence: CASSPQQGLDTQYF. CDR3 sequence (DNA): TGTGCCAGCAGCCCCCAACAGGGGTTAGATACGCAGTATTTT.